These T cell receptor beta chains were read from a single sample in a study of shared T cell receptors in the human thymus. TCRdb's table, derived via immunoSEQ multiplex PCR, lists solely in-frame clones and lacks some. Of more than 300,000 clones listed, roughly 94% are singletons. Input material: thymocytes. These receptors were taken from a human donor. CDR3s include the opening cysteine and the closing phenylalanine or tryptophan. A D gene is named only where the DNA matches it firmly. A clone size is listed for some rows: how often the clone was seen (once, few, many), or a class if it is expanded.

TRBJ1-1,TRBV27,-,-,TGTGCCAGCAGTTCGAACACAGGGAGCACTGAAGCTTTCTTT,CASSSNTGSTEAFF
TRBJ2-7,TRBV5-1,-,-,TGCGCCAGCAGCTTGGAACAGGGTAGAGGATACGAGCAGTACTTC,CASSLEQGRGYEQYF
TRBJ2-1,TRBV28,TRBD2,-,TGTGCCAGCAGCAAGACTAGCGGGGCCTACAATGAGCAGTTCTTC,CASSKTSGAYNEQFF
TRBJ1-1,TRBV5-4,-,-,TGTGCCAGCAGCTTGTGGACAAGTTTAACTGAATCTTTCTTT,CASSLWTSLTESFF
TRBJ2-5,TRBV29-1,-,-,TGCAGCGTTGACGGGGGCAAAGAGACCCAGTACTTC,CSVDGGKETQYF
TRBJ2-7,TRBV15,-,-,TGTGCCACCAGCAGAGGCTCCTACAAGCAGTACTTC,CATSRGSYKQYF
TRBJ2-7,TRBV6-5,TRBD1,-,TGTGCCAGCAGTTACTATGCAGGGGGAGCATACGAGCAGTACTTC,CASSYYAGGAYEQYF
TRBJ2-7,TRBV12-5,-,-,TGTGCTAGTGGTTCCCGGACAGCTAAGAGCTTATCCTACGAGCAGTACTTC,CASGSRTAKSLSYEQYF
TRBJ2-3,TRBV19,-,once,TGTGCCAGTAGTATCCTCACGCCCACTCTCTTCCCTACGCAGTATTTT,CASSILTPTLFPTQYF
TRBJ2-3,TRBV4-1,-,-,TGCGCCAGCAGCCAAGAGGGCGGGGTGGGTTGGGACACAGATACGCAGTATTTT,CASSQEGGVGWDTDTQYF
TRBJ1-1,TRBV7-3,-,-,TGTGCCAGCAGCCTAACGACAGCGAACACTGAAGCTTTCTTT,CASSLTTANTEAFF
TRBJ1-2,TRBV30,-,-,TGTGCCTGGAGTTCTCTCCAGGGGAATGCCAACTATGGCTACACCTTC,CAWSSLQGNANYGYTF
TRBJ2-1,TRBV28,TRBD2,-,TGTTCCCAGGGCCCTAGCGGGGGGTTGGAGCAGTTCTTC,CSQGPSGGLEQFF
TRBJ2-5,TRBV7-3,-,once,TGTGCCAGCCCAGAGACCCAGTACTTC,CASPETQYF
TRBJ1-5,TRBV28,-,-,TGTGCCAGCAGTTCCACAGCTGACCAGTGTTCCGATCAGCCCCAGCATTTT,CASSSTADQCSDQPQHF
TRBJ1-1,TRBV15,-,-,TGTGCCACCAGCAGGGGTAGACAGACGAACACTGAAGCTTTCTTT,CATSRGRQTNTEAFF
TRBJ2-7,TRBV27,TRBD2,-,TGTGCCAGCAGTCCTACCCTACTAGCGGGGCACTCCTACGAGCAGTACTTC,CASSPTLLAGHSYEQYF
TRBJ2-5,TRBV7-7,-,-,TGTGCCAGCAGCTTAGCCCAAAATACACGAGAGGGGACCCAGTACTTC,CASSLAQNTREGTQYF
TRBJ1-3,TRBV4-3,-,once,TGCGCCAGCAGCCAGATCAAGCTTTTGTCCGGGACCGTCGGAAACACCATATATTTT,CASSQIKLLSGTVGNTIYF
TRBJ2-5,TRBV7-9,TRBD2,-,TGTGCCAGCAGCCATAAGGCTAGCGGGAGGGCCAGGCGGGAGACCCAGTACTTC,CASSHKASGRARRETQYF
TRBJ2-7,TRBV7-2,-,-,TGTGCCAGCAGCTATCCGCCCTGGACGACGATCACCTACGAGCAGTACTTC,CASSYPPWTTITYEQYF
TRBJ2-2,TRBV11-2,-,once,TGTGCCAGCAGCTTAAGGCCTCCAGGGTACACCGGGGAGCTGTTTTTT,CASSLRPPGYTGELFF
TRBJ2-7,TRBV10-3,TRBD2,-,TGTGCCATCAGTGCGAGCGGGAGCTCCTACGAGCAGTACTTC,CAISASGSSYEQYF
TRBJ2-7,TRBV14,TRBD1,-,TGTGCCAGCAGCCAAGGACAGGGGACGGGCTCCTACGAGCAGTACTTC,CASSQGQGTGSYEQYF
TRBJ2-7,TRBV7-4,-,-,TGTGCCAGCAGATTCGGGACCTACCTACGGGAGCAGTACTTC,CASRFGTYLREQYF
TRBJ2-3,TRBV7-9,-,-,TGTGCCAGCAGCTTAATGGGGGGCCCTGGGTTCTCAGATACGCAGTATTTT,CASSLMGGPGFSDTQYF
TRBJ1-1,TRBV28,-,-,TGTGCCAGCAGTTTGGGAGACACTGAAGCTTTCTTT,CASSLGDTEAFF
TRBJ2-5,TRBV28,-,-,TGTGCCAGCAGTGATAGGAGAAAACAAGAGACCCAGTACTTC,CASSDRRKQETQYF
TRBJ2-1,TRBV5-1,TRBD2,-,TGCGCCAGCAGCTTGGGAGGGACTAGCGGGGGACGCTCCTACAATGAGCAGTTCTTC,CASSLGGTSGGRSYNEQFF
TRBJ2-1,TRBV7-3,TRBD2,-,TGTGCCAGCAGCCCCGGGGGGCGGGAGGGCGATGAGCAGTTCTTC,CASSPGGREGDEQFF
TRBJ2-7,TRBV11-3,TRBD2,-,TGTGCCAGCAGCCGCGAGCGGGGCGAGCAGTACTTC,CASSRERGEQYF
TRBJ2-1,TRBV14,-,-,TGTGCCAGCAGCCGGCAGGGGTACAATGAGCAGTTCTTC,CASSRQGYNEQFF
TRBJ2-7,TRBV7-7,-,-,TGTGCCAGCAGCCCCAGCGGTCTTAACAACTCCTACGAGCAGTACTTC,CASSPSGLNNSYEQYF
TRBJ1-1,TRBV10-2,-,-,TGCGCCAGCCGACCCTCGGGACCGAAGAACACTGAAGCTTTCTTT,CASRPSGPKNTEAFF
TRBJ2-7,TRBV28,TRBD2,-,TGTGCCAGCAGCTCCCCTAGGGGAGGGTTGACGTACGAGCAGTACTTC,CASSSPRGGLTYEQYF
TRBJ2-3,TRBV19,-,-,TGTGCCTCAAGCCCGTCTAGCACAGATACGCAGTATTTT,CASSPSSTDTQYF
TRBJ2-7,TRBV28,-,-,TGTGCCAGCAGTTTAGACAGTGAAAGTTTCTACGAGCAGTACTTC,CASSLDSESFYEQYF
TRBJ1-4,TRBV9,-,-,TGTGCCAGCAGCGTAGGGGGACTGGCCGGCGAAAAACTGTTTTTT,CASSVGGLAGEKLFF
TRBJ2-5,TRBV4-1,-,-,TGCGCCAGCAGCCAAGATATAAGCGGACAAGAGACCCAGTACTTC,CASSQDISGQETQYF
TRBJ1-4,TRBV28,TRBD1,-,TGTGCCAGCAGTACTAGTCAGGGGGCCTGGATGTGGAAACTGTTTTTT,CASSTSQGAWMWKLFF
TRBJ2-7,TRBV29-1,-,-,TGCAGCGTTGAAGGGGGCACCGACGAGCAGTACTTC,CSVEGGTDEQYF
TRBJ2-2,TRBV18,-,-,TGTGCCAGCTCACCACCGGCAAGTAGGCTCAACACCGGGGAGCTGTTTTTT,CASSPPASRLNTGELFF
TRBJ2-1,TRBV7-8,TRBD2,-,TGTGCCAGCAGCGGGACTAGTAGGGATGAGCAGTTCTTC,CASSGTSRDEQFF
TRBJ2-2,TRBV27,-,once,TGTGCCAGCAGTGCCCCAACAGTCACCGGGGAGCTGTTTTTT,CASSAPTVTGELFF
TRBJ2-1,TRBV9,TRBD2,-,TGTGCCAGCAGCGAGCCTTGGACTAGCGGGAGCTCCAATGAGCAGTTCTTC,CASSEPWTSGSSNEQFF
TRBJ2-7,TRBV11-2,TRBD2,-,TGTGCCAGCAGCTTCCTAGCGGGAGGCCGCTACGAGCAGTACTTC,CASSFLAGGRYEQYF
TRBJ1-5,TRBV6-4,-,-,TGTGCCAGCAGTGACCCCAAGGGAACAGAGTACAATCAGCCCCAGCATTTT,CASSDPKGTEYNQPQHF
TRBJ2-7,TRBV27,TRBD2,-,TGTGCCAGCAGTTCTAGAACCGGGACTAGCGGGGCAAGCTCCTACGAGCAGTACTTC,CASSSRTGTSGASSYEQYF
TRBJ1-1,TRBV14,TRBD1,-,TGTGCCAGCAGCGTCCGTGACAGGGGTTGGGCTGAAGCTTTCTTT,CASSVRDRGWAEAFF
TRBJ1-4,TRBV4-1,-,-,TGCGCCAGCAGCCAAGAAAAAACTTCCCCCGGACCCCGTGAAAAACTGTTTTTT,CASSQEKTSPGPREKLFF
TRBJ1-4,TRBV19,TRBD1,-,TGTGCCAGTAGTATAGTTGGGACAGGAAAGACTAATGAAAAACTGTTTTTT,CASSIVGTGKTNEKLFF
TRBJ1-2,TRBV7-8,-,-,TGTGCCAGCAGCTTCTGGACCCGGCGGGGCTACACCTTC,CASSFWTRRGYTF
TRBJ2-1,TRBV7-7,TRBD2,-,TGTGCCAGCAGCTTAGGTCGGGCGGGAGGGCCCTACAATGAGCAGTTCTTC,CASSLGRAGGPYNEQFF
TRBJ1-5,TRBV4-2,TRBD1,-,TGTGCCAGCAGCCAAAGAGTTCACCGACAGGGGCGCAATCAGCCCCAGCATTTT,CASSQRVHRQGRNQPQHF
TRBJ2-3,TRBV7-2,TRBD1,-,TGTGCCAGCAGCCAACAGGGTCCCCACGGGACAGGGGGAACAGATACGCAGTATTTT,CASSQQGPHGTGGTDTQYF
TRBJ1-4,TRBV4-3,TRBD1,-,TGCGCCAGCAGCCAGCCAGGCTGGGCAGGGGGCAAGAAACGGAATGAAAAACTGTTTTTT,CASSQPGWAGGKKRNEKLFF
TRBJ2-5,TRBV23-1,TRBD2,-,TGCGCCAGCAGTCAGCTATGGGCTAGCGGGAGAGTTAAGACCCAGTACTTC,CASSQLWASGRVKTQYF
TRBJ2-2,TRBV6-5,-,-,TGTGCCAGCAGCCTGATAGGAGGGGAACCCGGGGAGCTGTTTTTT,CASSLIGGEPGELFF
TRBJ2-5,TRBV7-6,TRBD2,-,TGTGCCAGCAGCCCGAGGAACTCTAGCGGGAGTGGAGAGGCCCAGTACTTC,CASSPRNSSGSGEAQYF
TRBJ1-5,TRBV10-2,-,-,TGCGCCAGCAGTGAGTCGACTCAAGGGCACGAACAGCCCCAGCATTTT,CASSESTQGHEQPQHF